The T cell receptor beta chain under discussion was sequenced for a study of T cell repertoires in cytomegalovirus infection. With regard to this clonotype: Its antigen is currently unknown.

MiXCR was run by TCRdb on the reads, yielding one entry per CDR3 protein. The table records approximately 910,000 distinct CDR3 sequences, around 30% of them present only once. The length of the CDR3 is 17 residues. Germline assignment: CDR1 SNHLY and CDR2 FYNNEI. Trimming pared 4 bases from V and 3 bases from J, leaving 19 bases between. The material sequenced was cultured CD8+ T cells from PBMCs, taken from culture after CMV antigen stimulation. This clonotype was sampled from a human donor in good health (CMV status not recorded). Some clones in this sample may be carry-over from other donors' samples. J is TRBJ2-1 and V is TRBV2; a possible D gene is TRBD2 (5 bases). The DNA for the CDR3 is TGTGCCAGCAGTGTCAGTGGTCGGGGAACCCTCTACAATGAGCAGTTCTTC. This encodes CASSVSGRGTLYNEQFF.